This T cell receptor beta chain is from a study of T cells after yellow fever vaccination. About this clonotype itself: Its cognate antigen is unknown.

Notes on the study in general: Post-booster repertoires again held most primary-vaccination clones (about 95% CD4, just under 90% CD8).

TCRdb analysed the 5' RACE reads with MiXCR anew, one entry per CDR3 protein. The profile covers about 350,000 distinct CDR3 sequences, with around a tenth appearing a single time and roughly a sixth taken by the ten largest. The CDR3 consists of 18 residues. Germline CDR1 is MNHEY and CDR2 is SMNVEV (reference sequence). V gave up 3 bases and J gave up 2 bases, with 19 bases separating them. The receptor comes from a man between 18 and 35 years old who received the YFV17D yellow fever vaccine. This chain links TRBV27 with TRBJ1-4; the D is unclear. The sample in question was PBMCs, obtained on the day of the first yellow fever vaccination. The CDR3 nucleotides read TGTGCCAGCAGTTTCAGGCCGGCTCCGTTGGGCACTAATGAAAAACTGTTTTTT. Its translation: CASSFRPAPLGTNEKLFF.